Reported below is one T cell receptor beta chain. Its antigen is not identified. The authors amplified TCR beta CDR3 by multiplex PCR with 32 V and 13 J primers. TCRdb recomputed calls from the multiplex PCR reads with MiXCR, one row per CDR3 protein. Altogether around 12,000 distinct CDR3 sequences are present, about 22% being singletons, with the ten largest covering roughly 4.2%. The template for each sample was approximately 600 ng of genomic DNA, which had been extracted from bulk tumor tissue. Surgical sampling yielded several biopsies per primary tumor (spaced far apart). Undergoing curative surgery were patients whose non-small cell lung cancer was untreated and newly diagnosed. The data were taken from a study of immune heterogeneity within non-small cell lung tumors. Across the study: Squamous cell carcinomas accounted for 4 of the tumors, non-squamous carcinomas for around 10, and 1 was not otherwise specified.

Per germline, CDR1 SGHNT and CDR2 YYREEE (reference sequence). CDR3 length: 14 amino acids. Trimming left V 4 bases short and J 2 bases short, with 11 bases between. General study points: Identical dominant CDR3 beta clonotypes spanned tumor sites within a patient, beside site-unique high-frequency clones.

The origin of this receptor is a man aged 55 to 70 with non-small cell lung cancer. This chain uses TRBV5-4 with TRBJ2-3; D remains ambiguous. Sequenced: lung tumor tissue. In DNA form, the CDR3 reads TGTGCCAGCAGCGTTAGCAGAAACACAGATACGCAGTATTTT. It encodes CASSVSRNTDTQYF. The full variable domain, its missing parts supplied by reference TRBV5-4 and TRBJ2-3, is ETGVTQSPTHLIKTRGQQVTLRCSSQSGHNTVSWYQQALGQGPQFIFQYYREEENGRGNFPPRFSGLQFPNYSSELNVNALELDDSALYLCASSVSRNTDTQYFGPGTRLTVL.